This T cell receptor (beta chain) was obtained from a study of cytomegalovirus exposure and HLA in healthy donors. The study ran its PCR with 60 Vbeta and 13 Jbeta primers. Some clones are missing from TCRdb's copy, which holds only in-frame ones; the method was immunoSEQ multiplex PCR. The table lists about 140,000 clones, approximately 70% of them singletons, with 1.5% to 2% in the top ten. Worth noting for this clone: At one of its ends the junction is not consistent with the germline gene, which may arise from a read error.

Looked up from germline, CDR1 is SNHLY and CDR2 is FYNNEI. The CDR3 extends over 16 amino acids. The genes are TRBV2 and TRBJ1-5, with 11 bases aligning to TRBD1. The sample taken for sequencing was PBMCs. The sequence derives from a woman in her thirties in good health and CMV-seronegative. The CDR3 loop reads CVSNSGQGADNQPQHF. The CDR3 nucleotides are TGTGTCAGCAACAGCGGACAGGGGGCTGACAATCAGCCCCAGCATTTT.